This T cell receptor (beta chain) was found in a study of T cells expressing NK-cell markers. This CDR3 spans 17 amino acids. Germline CDR1 and CDR2: SGHRS and YFSETQ. TCRdb reanalyzed the 5' RACE reads and collapses them to one entry per CDR3 protein, without DNA. In total, the table holds 550,000 to 600,000 distinct CDR3 sequences. Source material: blood T cells: a sorted CD56 or NKG2C T cell subset, CD4+ or CD8+ T cells, or bulk PBMC T cells (not recorded which). The source of this sequence is a man between 18 and 35 years old in good health. The chain combines TRBV5-1 with TRBJ2-2; there is no DNA to check the TCRdb D call of TRBD1. CDR3 protein: CASSFTQGGLDTGELFF.